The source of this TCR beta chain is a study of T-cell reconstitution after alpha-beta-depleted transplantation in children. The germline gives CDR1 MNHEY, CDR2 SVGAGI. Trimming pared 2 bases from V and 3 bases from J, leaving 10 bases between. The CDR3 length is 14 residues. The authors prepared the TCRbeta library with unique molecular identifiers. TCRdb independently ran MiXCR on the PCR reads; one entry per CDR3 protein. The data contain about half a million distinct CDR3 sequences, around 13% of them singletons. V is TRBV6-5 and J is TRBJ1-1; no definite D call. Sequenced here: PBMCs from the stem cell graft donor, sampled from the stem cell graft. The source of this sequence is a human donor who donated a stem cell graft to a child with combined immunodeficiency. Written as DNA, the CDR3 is TGTGCCAGCAGTTACCTTTACAGTGACACTGAAGCTTTCTTT. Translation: CASSYLYSDTEAFF.